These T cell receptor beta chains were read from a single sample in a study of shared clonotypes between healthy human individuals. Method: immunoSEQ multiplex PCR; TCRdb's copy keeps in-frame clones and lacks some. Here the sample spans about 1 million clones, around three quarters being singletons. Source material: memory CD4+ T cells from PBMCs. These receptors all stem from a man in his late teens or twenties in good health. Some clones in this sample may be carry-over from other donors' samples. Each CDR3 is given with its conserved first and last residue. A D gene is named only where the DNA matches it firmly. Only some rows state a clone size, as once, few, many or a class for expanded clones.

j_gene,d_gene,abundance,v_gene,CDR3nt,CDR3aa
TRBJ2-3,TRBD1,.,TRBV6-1,TGTGCCAGCCGTCGACAGGGTCTCACGGATACGCAGTATTTT,CASRRQGLTDTQYF
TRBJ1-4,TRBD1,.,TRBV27,TGTGCCAGCAGTCCCCGGGACAGGGCTAATGAAAAACTGTTTTTT,CASSPRDRANEKLFF
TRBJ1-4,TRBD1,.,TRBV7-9,TGTGCCGCCGGACGGGGACAGGGTCATGAAAAACTGTTTTTT,CAAGRGQGHEKLFF
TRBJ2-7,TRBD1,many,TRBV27,TGTGCCAGCAGTCGGACAGGGGGCTTCTACGAGCAGTACTTC,CASSRTGGFYEQYF
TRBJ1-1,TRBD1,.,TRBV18,TGTGCCAGCTCAGGCACAGGGGGGAACACTGAAGCTTTCTTT,CASSGTGGNTEAFF
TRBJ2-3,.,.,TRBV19,TGTGCCAGTAGGGACCGGCGCACAGATACGCAGTATTTT,CASRDRRTDTQYF
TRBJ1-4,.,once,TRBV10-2,TGCGCCAGCAGCAACGACGGAACAACGGGGGAAAAACTGTTTTTT,CASSNDGTTGEKLFF
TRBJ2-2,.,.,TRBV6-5,TGTGCCAGCAGTTACTTGGGGGGCAACACCGGGGAGCTGTTTTTT,CASSYLGGNTGELFF
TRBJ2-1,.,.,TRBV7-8,TGTGCCAGCAGCTTAGGCGGAGGACAGTTCTTC,CASSLGGGQFF
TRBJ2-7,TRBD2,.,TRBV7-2,TGTGCCAGCAGCTTAGTACTCGTGGGACTAGACCCCTACGAGCAGTACTTC,CASSLVLVGLDPYEQYF
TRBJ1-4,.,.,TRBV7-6,TGTGCCAGCAGCCCGGCGGGCTCCGGAGGTGAAAAACTGTTTTTT,CASSPAGSGGEKLFF
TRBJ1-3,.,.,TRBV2,TGTGCCAGCAGCACAACCTATACTGGAAACACCATATATTTT,CASSTTYTGNTIYF
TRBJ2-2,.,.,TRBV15,TGTGCCACCAGCAAGGGCCAGACGGGGGTCGGGGAGCTGTTTTTT,CATSKGQTGVGELFF
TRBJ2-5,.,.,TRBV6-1,TGTGCCACCGCAGATGGGGTTTGGGAGACCCAGTACTTC,CATADGVWETQYF